This T cell receptor beta chain was documented in a study of T cells in tuberculosis (dated by TCRdb to 2016 to 2019). Regarding the complete study: To characterize T cells specific for the mycobacterial lipid antigen glucose monomycolate (GMM), the study used CD1B tetramers together with high-throughput TCR immunosequencing. A South African clinical cohort compared IGRA-negative adolescents, IGRA-positive adolescents with latent tuberculosis and adults with active tuberculosis, 9 to 11 per group.

Broader findings and caveats from the paper: The smaller NN-distances were partly driven by shorter CDR3-alpha lengths in active tuberculosis patients, and the difference for TCR-beta did not reach statistical significance. Clinical samples were chosen by availability of cryopreserved specimens, and active tuberculosis cases were adults while controls were adolescents. With the diverse GMM-specific repertoire as input, a classifier achieved 87% accuracy (AUROC around 0.9), whereas GEM motif frequencies as input gave around 70% accuracy. Compared with IGRA-negative controls, TCR-alpha repertoires from active tuberculosis had smaller mean NN-distances to GMM-specific TCRs, which suggests clonal expansion of these TCRs.

At study entry, adolescents were screened for latent tuberculosis infection by tuberculin skin test and QuantiFERON-TB GOLD In-Tube IGRA. Immunosequencing was performed on unsorted cryopreserved PBMC and covered roughly 98,000 T cells per clinical donor on average. Eleven high schools in the Worcester region of the Western Cape, South Africa, served as enrollment sites for adolescents aged 12 to 18 years. About ten M. tuberculosis-infected adolescents and approximately 10 uninfected adolescents, matched for age and sex, were selected. Adolescent PBMC were isolated from freshly drawn heparinized blood by density centrifugation and cryopreserved. The immunoSEQ multiplex PCR assay was used to generate TCR libraries, with TCR-beta and/or TCR-alpha/delta assays applied to each sample. The amplified TCR libraries were sequenced on the Illumina high-throughput platform. On the authors' methods: Clustering and dimensionality reduction were performed using pairwise TCRdist distances among GMM-specific receptors from ex vivo sorted or in vitro expanded T cells. The score assigned to each clinical repertoire was mean NN-distance, meaning the average TCRdist to the nearest 10% of tetramer-positive reference sequences. To compute GEM TCR motif frequency, the fraction of unique TCRs matching known GEM sequences by V/J usage and CDR3 length was calculated. Linear discriminant analysis with leave-one-out cross-validation, implemented in scikit-learn, was used to classify active tuberculosis. TCRdb provides this immuneACCESS table in a form limited to in-frame rearrangements. Some clones are lacking; in checked studies, under half of them reflect an unresolved V gene, and why the rest are absent is not known. V, J and clone size were drawn from that table, and D and trimming were deduced from the DNA. This sample comprises tens of thousands of clones, approximately 95% of them detected only once. In total, the top ten clones hold over 4.5% of the sample.

The CDR3 measures 15 amino acids from cysteine to phenylalanine. Only CDR3 DNA remains: 45 bases, in frame from the first base. Taken from the germline V gene (reference sequence), the CDR1 and CDR2 loops are GTSNPN and SVGIG. The V end gives up 2 bases and the J end 5 bases, leaving 8 bases in the junction not matched to a gene. A word on this clone: No cognate antigen has been identified for it. No base-level quality is on record; no much larger clone is a single base apart.

This TCR was recovered from a donor under 30 with latent tuberculosis or without tuberculosis infection. Sequenced: PBMCs. The chain employs TRBV30 and TRBJ2-3; TRBD2 matches 9 bases in the middle. The CDR3 has the sequence CAWSISGGVGDTQYF. The DNA sequence is as follows: TGTGCCTGGAGTATTAGCGGGGGTGTGGGAGATACGCAGTATTTT.